The clone carrying this T cell receptor (beta chain) has more than one count but fewer than ten. The entry originates in a study of blood T cells in healthy people across ages. The CDR3 runs 15 residues. CDR1 is DFQATT, CDR2 SNEGSKA, per germline (reference sequence). A J-beta primer mix and a sample-barcoded 5' primer were used in a second PCR of about 7 to 12 cycles. TCRdb passed the 5' RACE reads through MiXCR, listing each CDR3 protein once. Of roughly 1,100,000 distinct CDR3 sequences listed, 20% to 25% are singletons. These records were also assigned to another study, of T cells of mothers and their children.

Sample: blood. The gene calls are TRBV20-1 and TRBJ2-1, with 10 nucleotides matching TRBD2. This clonotype was sampled from a girl aged 2 to 10 in good health. As DNA, the CDR3 is TGCAGCTTCCAAGGCCTAGCGGGAGAGGATGGTGAGCAGTTCTTC. Its translation is CSFQGLAGEDGEQFF.